A single sample is the source of the 20 T cell receptor beta chains below, sequenced in a study of T cells in Graves' hyperthyroidism and ophthalmopathy. RNA transcripts provided the source from which TCR beta CDR3 regions were amplified. The HTBI primer set served for first-round RT-PCR of the TCR CDR3. From the multiplex PCR reads, TCRdb called clonotypes with MiXCR, one entry per CDR3 protein. The sample records some 300,000 distinct CDR3 sequences, roughly an eighth being singletons. The sample consisted of blood. Receptors originate from a woman aged 40-49 years with Graves' hyperthyroidism.

This clonotype occurred many times. V usage is TRBV2 and J usage is TRBJ2-5, with 9 bases lining up with TRBD1. The V gene end was trimmed by 6 bases and the J gene end by 5 bases; junction bases not matched to a gene: 1. Germline CDR1 reads SNHLY; CDR2 reads FYNNEI. This CDR3 has 12 residues. In DNA, the CDR3 is TGTGCCAGCAGACAGGGGGCCGAGACCCAGTACTTC. Its translation: CASRQGAETQYF.

In its sample, this clonotype was seen many times. This chain links TRBV2 with TRBJ2-7; the D is unclear. Germline V gene data show CDR1 as SNHLY and CDR2 as FYNNEI. With 8 bases removed from V and 4 bases from J, the gap between germline ends came to 9 bases. CDR3 length: 11 residues. The CDR3: CASHNGYEQYF. CDR3 coding DNA: TGTGCCAGCCATAACGGTTACGAGCAGTACTTC.

This clonotype came up many times. The CDR3, as DNA: TGTGCCAGCAGCCGCGGGACAGGGAGTGAAAAACTGTTTTTT. Protein sequence: CASSRGTGSEKLFF. This chain connects TRBV7-9 to TRBJ1-4; 9 bases map to TRBD1. The CDR3 runs to 14 residues. Germline V gene lookup returns CDR1 SEHNR and CDR2 FQNEAQ (reference sequence). Trimming removed 5 bases from V and 7 bases from J; junction bases left unmatched: 5.

This clonotype has a count of ten or more. The chain joins TRBV11-2 to TRBJ2-5; the match to TRBD1 covers 7 bases. J gave up 5 bases and V 3 bases, and 6 bases lay outside the gene matches. CDR3 length: 14 residues. The germline V gene encodes CDR1 SGHAT and CDR2 FQNNGV. CDR3 bases: TGTGCCAGCAGCTTCACAGGGGTGGGGGAGACCCAGTACTTC. It translates to CASSFTGVGETQYF.

To note about this clonotype: A read error may be the cause here, since a much bigger clone is one base away. The chain couples TRBV4-1 to TRBJ1-4; TRBD1 is a possible D gene (5 bases). Germline V gene data show CDR1 as MGHRA and CDR2 as YSYEKL. The CDR3 runs 14 residues. The CDR3 loop reads CAISQGRRGEKLFF. The CDR3 DNA sequence: TGCGCCATCAGCCAAGGCCGTAGGGGCGAAAAACTGTTTTTT.

V and J are TRBV12-3 or TRBV12-4 and TRBJ2-5, with 14 positions matching TRBD2. This CDR3 has 16 amino acids. V lost 4 bases, J lost 4 bases, and 5 bases stayed unmatched. CDR3 nucleotide sequence: TGTGCCAGCAGTTCCGGGACTAGCGGGAGAGGAGAGACCCAGTACTTC. Translated, it gives CASSSGTSGRGETQYF.

The V gene is TRBV9, the J gene TRBJ2-1; TRBD2 matches 11 bases. The V gene's germline CDR1 is SGDLS and CDR2 YYNGEE. The CDR3 extends over 15 amino acids. V gave up 0 bases and J gave up 6 bases; unmatched junction bases: 2. CDR3 residues: CASSVAGLAANEQFF. DNA of the CDR3: TGTGCCAGCAGCGTAGCGGGACTAGCGGCCAATGAGCAGTTCTTC.

J is TRBJ2-1 and V is TRBV11-2; TRBD2 matches 10 bases. V was pared by 1 base and J by 1 base, with 4 bases of the junction left unmatched. Per the germline V gene, CDR1 is SGHAT and CDR2 is FQNNGV. The CDR3 spans 17 residues. The CDR3 DNA follows: TGTGCCAGCAGCTTAGGGACTAGCGGAACATCCTACAATGAGCAGTTCTTC. Translation: CASSLGTSGTSYNEQFF.

This clonotype was counted only a few times. CDR3 residues: CASGGGGGRREQYF. The CDR3 coding sequence is TGCGCCAGCGGCGGGGGTGGCGGGAGGCGCGAGCAGTACTTC. The V and J genes are TRBV10-1 and TRBJ2-7; 8 bases map to TRBD2. The ends lost 8 bases at V and 6 bases at J; junction bases unmatched: 12. Germline values: CDR1 WNHNN, CDR2 SYGVQD (reference sequence). CDR3 length: 14 amino acids.

This clonotype was recorded at least ten times. The chain is built from TRBV28 and TRBJ1-2, with D uncertain. Germline V gives CDR1 MDHEN, CDR2 SYDVKM. Trimming left V 7 bases short and J 5 bases short, with 11 bases between. The CDR3 runs to 12 residues. Written as DNA, the CDR3 is TGTGCCAGCACCGCGGCGGGTTATGGCTACACCTTC. Translation: CASTAAGYGYTF.

The sample holds many counts of this clonotype. V gene TRBV7-2 combines with J gene TRBJ2-3; D is perhaps TRBD1 (6 bases). The V and J ends lost 5 bases and 1 base respectively, with 19 bases between them. This CDR3 spans 17 amino acids. Germline CDR1 SGHTA, CDR2 FQGNSA. The CDR3 region is CASSLGWGLGRTDTQYF. The CDR3, as DNA: TGTGCCAGCAGCCTAGGTTGGGGGCTCGGTCGCACAGATACGCAGTATTTT.

This clonotype appeared many times. This chain links TRBV20-1 with TRBJ1-2, with TRBD1 matching over 10 bases. The length of the CDR3 is 13 residues. V dropped 8 bases and J dropped 8; count of bases not matched to a gene: 11. Germline V lookup: CDR1 DFQATT, CDR2 SNEGSKA (reference sequence). The CDR3 bases are TGCAGTCTCTTCCAGGGACAGGGGCGAGGCTACACCTTC. This gives the protein CSLFQGQGRGYTF.

Details on this clonotype: The conserved phenylalanine or tryptophan is not found at the CDR3 terminus, so this likely reflects a read error. The rearrangement links TRBV19 to TRBJ1-6, with D possibly TRBD1 on 6 matching bases. This CDR3 comprises 14 residues. V was trimmed by 7 bases and J by 5 bases, leaving 12 bases between them. CDR1 is LNHDA and CDR2 is SQIVND in the germline V gene (reference sequence). The CDR3: CASMGGQNNSPLHL. As DNA, the CDR3 is TGTGCCAGTATGGGTGGACAGAATAATTCACCCCTCCACCTT.

The sample holds a few counts of this clonotype. CDR3 loop: CASSPLAGPPLHF. The CDR3, as DNA: TGTGCCAGCAGCCCCCTGGCGGGGCCACCCCTCCACTTT. The V call is TRBV3-1, the J call TRBJ1-6; perhaps TRBD1 as D (5 bases). Trimming took 4 bases from V and 11 from J, leaving 12 bases between them. Germline V CDR1 and CDR2: LGHDT, YNNKEL (reference sequence). This CDR3 has 13 amino acids.

The chain carries TRBV7-2 and TRBJ2-2; the D gene is possibly TRBD2 (6 bases). Per germline, CDR1 SGHTA and CDR2 FQGNSA. The CDR3 runs 16 residues. Trimming shortened V by 5 bases and J by 4 bases, and 17 bases separated the two germline ends. CDR3 residues: CASSAGHAGLTGELFF. The CDR3 region has the DNA TGTGCCAGCAGCGCCGGTCACGCGGGACTCACCGGGGAGCTGTTTTTT.

In this sample, this clonotype turned up a few times. The chain uses TRBV19 and TRBJ2-1; TRBD2 agrees at 8 bases. There are 16 residues in the CDR3. J lost 3 bases, V lost 0 bases, and 4 bases had no gene match. The germline V gene has CDR1 LNHDA and CDR2 SQIVND (reference sequence). CDR3 in DNA: TGTGCCAGTAGTATAGATCCGGCGGGAGGCTACAATGAGCAGTTCTTC. It encodes CASSIDPAGGYNEQFF.

In the case of this clonotype: One end of the junction is discordant with germline, which a read error may explain. The chain couples TRBV19 to TRBJ1-1; 7 bases are a match to TRBD1. The CDR3 has 15 residues. The germline gives CDR1 LNHDA, CDR2 SQIVND (reference sequence). The DNA of the CDR3 is TGTCCCAGTAGTATAACTTGGACAGGGAACACTGAAGCTTTCTTT. Protein sequence: CPSSITWTGNTEAFF.

This clonotype was counted many times. The genes are TRBV3-1 and TRBJ2-1, with TRBD2 matching over 7 bases. J lost 9 bases, V lost 4 bases, and 12 bases had no gene match. The length of the CDR3 is 15 residues. Germline-derived CDR1 and CDR2 are LGHDT and YNNKEL (reference sequence). Here the CDR3 DNA reads TGTGCCAGCAGCCCCTCCTCCGTTTGGGGGGGTGAGCAGTTCTTC. It translates to CASSPSSVWGGEQFF.

This clonotype was recorded at least ten times. The V and J genes are TRBV28 and TRBJ1-1; 7 positions match TRBD1. Germline V gene lookup returns CDR1 MDHEN and CDR2 SYDVKM. J lost 2 bases, V lost 8 bases, and 20 bases had no gene match. This CDR3 comprises 18 residues. The CDR3 nucleotides read TGTGCCAGCTCCCTCACAGGGGTCCGAAGTGAGGGCAACACTGAAGCTTTCTTT. Amino acid sequence: CASSLTGVRSEGNTEAFF.

This clonotype was seen repeatedly, ten times or more. The chain links TRBV7-9 to TRBJ2-7, with 7 bases identical to TRBD2. Germline V gene sequence: CDR1 SEHNR, CDR2 FQNEAQ (reference sequence). This CDR3 is 13 amino acids long. V lost 5 bases to trimming and J lost 7 bases; unmatched junction nucleotides: 8. CDR3: CASSMLAGGEQYF. The CDR3 nucleotides read TGTGCCAGCAGCATGTTAGCGGGTGGAGAGCAGTACTTC.